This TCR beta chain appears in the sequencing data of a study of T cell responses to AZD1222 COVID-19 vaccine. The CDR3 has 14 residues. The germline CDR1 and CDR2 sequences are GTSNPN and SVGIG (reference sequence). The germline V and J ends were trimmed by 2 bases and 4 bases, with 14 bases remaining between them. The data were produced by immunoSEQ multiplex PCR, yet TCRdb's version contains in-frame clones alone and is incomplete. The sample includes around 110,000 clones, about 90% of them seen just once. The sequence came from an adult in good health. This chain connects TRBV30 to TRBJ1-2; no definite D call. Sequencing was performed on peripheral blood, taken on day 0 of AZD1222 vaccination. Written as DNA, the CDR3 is TGTGCCTGGAGTAAGGAGGGTCGGGTCTATGGCTACACCTTC. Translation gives CAWSKEGRVYGYTF. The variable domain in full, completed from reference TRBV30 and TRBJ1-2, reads SQTIHQWPATLVQPVGSPLSLECTVEGTSNPNLYWYRQAAGRGLQLLFYSVGIGQISSEVPQNLSASRPQDRQFILSSKKLLLSDSGFYLCAWSKEGRVYGYTFGSGTRLTVV.